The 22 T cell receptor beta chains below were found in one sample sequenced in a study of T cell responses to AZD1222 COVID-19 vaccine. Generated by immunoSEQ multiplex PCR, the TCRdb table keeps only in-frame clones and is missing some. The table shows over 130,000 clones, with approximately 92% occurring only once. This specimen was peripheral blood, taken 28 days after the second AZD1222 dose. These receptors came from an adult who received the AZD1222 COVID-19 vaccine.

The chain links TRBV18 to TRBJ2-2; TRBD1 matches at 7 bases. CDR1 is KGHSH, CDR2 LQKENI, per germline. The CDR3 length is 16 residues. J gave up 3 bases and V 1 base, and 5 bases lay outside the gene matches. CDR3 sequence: CASSPQGARDTGELFF. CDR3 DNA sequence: TGTGCCAGCTCACCACAGGGGGCGCGGGACACCGGGGAGCTGTTTTTT.

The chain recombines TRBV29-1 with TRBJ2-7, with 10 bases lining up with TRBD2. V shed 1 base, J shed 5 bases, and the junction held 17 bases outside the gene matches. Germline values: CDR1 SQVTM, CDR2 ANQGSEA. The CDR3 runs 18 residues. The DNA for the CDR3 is TGCAGCGTTGAAGGGCAGGGGATGGCTAGCGGGAGTAACCACGAGCAGTACTTC. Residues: CSVEGQGMASGSNHEQYF.

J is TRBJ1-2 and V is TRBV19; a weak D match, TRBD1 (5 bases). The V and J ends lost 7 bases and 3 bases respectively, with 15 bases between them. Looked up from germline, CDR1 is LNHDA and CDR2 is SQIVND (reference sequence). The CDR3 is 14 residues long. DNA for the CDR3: TGTGCCAGTACCCGCGACAGCTGGTACTATGGCTACACCTTC. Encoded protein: CASTRDSWYYGYTF.

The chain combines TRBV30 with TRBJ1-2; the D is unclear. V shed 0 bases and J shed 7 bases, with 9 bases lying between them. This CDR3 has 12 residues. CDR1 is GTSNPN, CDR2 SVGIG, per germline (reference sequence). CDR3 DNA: TGTGCCTGGAGTGTACAATTGGGTGGCTACACCTTC. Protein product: CAWSVQLGGYTF.

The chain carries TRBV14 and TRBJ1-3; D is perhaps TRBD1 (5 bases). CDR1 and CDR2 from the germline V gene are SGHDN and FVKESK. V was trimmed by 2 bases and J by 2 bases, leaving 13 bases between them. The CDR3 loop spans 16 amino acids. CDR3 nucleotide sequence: TGTGCCAGCAGCCAATATGTCTGGACAACTGGAAACACCATATATTTT. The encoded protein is CASSQYVWTTGNTIYF.

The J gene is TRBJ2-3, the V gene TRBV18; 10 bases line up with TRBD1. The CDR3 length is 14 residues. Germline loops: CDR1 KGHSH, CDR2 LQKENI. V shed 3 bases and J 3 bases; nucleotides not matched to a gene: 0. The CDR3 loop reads CASSPGQGTDTQYF. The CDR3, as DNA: TGTGCCAGCTCACCGGGACAGGGGACAGATACGCAGTATTTT.

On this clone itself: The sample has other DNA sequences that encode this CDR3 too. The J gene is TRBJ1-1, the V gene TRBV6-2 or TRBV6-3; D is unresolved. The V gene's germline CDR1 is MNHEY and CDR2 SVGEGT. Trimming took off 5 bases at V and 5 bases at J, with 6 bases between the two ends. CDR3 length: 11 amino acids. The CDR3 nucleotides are TGTGCCAGCAGTCAAGGGACTGAAGCTTTCTTT. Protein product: CASSQGTEAFF.

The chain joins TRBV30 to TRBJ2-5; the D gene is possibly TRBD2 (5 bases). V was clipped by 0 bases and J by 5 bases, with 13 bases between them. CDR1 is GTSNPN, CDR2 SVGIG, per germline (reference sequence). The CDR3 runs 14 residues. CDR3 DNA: TGTGCCTGGAGTGTTGGTTCATCGGGGGAGACCCAGTACTTC. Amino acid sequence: CAWSVGSSGETQYF. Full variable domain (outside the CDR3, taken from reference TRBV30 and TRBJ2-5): SQTIHQWPATLVQPVGSPLSLECTVEGTSNPNLYWYRQAAGRGLQLLFYSVGIGQISSEVPQNLSASRPQDRQFILSSKKLLLSDSGFYLCAWSVGSSGETQYFGPGTRLLVL.

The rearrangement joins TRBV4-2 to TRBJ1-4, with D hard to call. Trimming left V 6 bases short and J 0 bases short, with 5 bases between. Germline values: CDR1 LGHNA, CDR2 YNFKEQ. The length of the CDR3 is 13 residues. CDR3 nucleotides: TGTGCCAGCAGTATAGCAACTAATGAAAAACTGTTTTTT. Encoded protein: CASSIATNEKLFF.

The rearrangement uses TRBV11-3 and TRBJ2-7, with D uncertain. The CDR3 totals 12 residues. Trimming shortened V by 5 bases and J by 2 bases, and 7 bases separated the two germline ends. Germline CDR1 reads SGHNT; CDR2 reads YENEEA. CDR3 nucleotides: TGTGCCAGCAGCCGAGAGCCCTACGAGCAGTACTTC. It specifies CASSREPYEQYF.

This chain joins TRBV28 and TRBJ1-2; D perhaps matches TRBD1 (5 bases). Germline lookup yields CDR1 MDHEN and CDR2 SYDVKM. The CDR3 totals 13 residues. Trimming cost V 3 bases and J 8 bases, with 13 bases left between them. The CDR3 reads CASSFQGGGGYTF. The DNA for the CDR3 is TGTGCCAGCAGTTTCCAGGGTGGCGGGGGCTACACCTTC.

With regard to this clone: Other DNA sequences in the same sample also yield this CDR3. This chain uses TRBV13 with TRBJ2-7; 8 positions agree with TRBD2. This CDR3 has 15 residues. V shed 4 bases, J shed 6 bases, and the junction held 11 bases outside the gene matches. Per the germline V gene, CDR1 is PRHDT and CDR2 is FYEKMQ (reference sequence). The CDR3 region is CASSSLSGGPGEQYF. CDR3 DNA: TGTGCCAGCAGCTCCCTATCGGGGGGGCCGGGCGAGCAGTACTTC.

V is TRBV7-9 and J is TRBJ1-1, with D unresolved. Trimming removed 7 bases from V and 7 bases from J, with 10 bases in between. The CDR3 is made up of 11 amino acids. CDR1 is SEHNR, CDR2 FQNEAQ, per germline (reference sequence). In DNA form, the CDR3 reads TGTGCCAGCAACGTCGGGAGTGAAGCTTTCTTT. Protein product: CASNVGSEAFF. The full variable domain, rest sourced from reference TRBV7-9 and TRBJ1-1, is DTGVSQNPRHKITKRGQNVTFRCDPISEHNRLYWYRQTLGQGPEFLTYFQNEAQLEKSRLLSDRFSAERPKGSFSTLEIQRTEQGDSAMYLCASNVGSEAFFGQGTRLTVV.

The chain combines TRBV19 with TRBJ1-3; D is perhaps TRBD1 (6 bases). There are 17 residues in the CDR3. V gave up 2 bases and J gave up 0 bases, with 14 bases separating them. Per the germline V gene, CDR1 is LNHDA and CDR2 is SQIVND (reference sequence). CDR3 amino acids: CASSIQGPNFSGNTIYF. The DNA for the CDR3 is TGTGCCAGTAGTATACAGGGGCCAAATTTCTCTGGAAACACCATATATTTT.

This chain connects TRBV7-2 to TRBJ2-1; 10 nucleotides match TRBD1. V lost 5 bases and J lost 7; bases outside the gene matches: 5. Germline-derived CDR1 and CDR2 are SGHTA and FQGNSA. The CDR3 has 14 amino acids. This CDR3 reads CASSADRGRNEQFF. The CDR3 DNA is TGTGCCAGCAGCGCGGACAGGGGGAGGAATGAGCAGTTCTTC.

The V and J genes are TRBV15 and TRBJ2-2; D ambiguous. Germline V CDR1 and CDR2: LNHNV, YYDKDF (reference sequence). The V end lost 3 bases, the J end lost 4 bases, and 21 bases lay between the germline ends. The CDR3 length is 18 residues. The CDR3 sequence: CATSSLLPRIQGTGELFF. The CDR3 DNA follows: TGTGCCACCAGCAGCCTCCTCCCGAGGATCCAAGGCACCGGGGAGCTGTTTTTT.

CDR3: CASKDPGVAAFF. CDR3 in DNA: TGTGCCAGCAAGGATCCAGGGGTAGCCGCTTTCTTT. The gene calls are TRBV28 and TRBJ1-1, with D possibly TRBD1 on 6 matching bases. Trimming removed 7 bases at V and 11 bases at J, with 17 bases between. Germline CDR1 is MDHEN and CDR2 is SYDVKM. The CDR3 extends over 12 amino acids.

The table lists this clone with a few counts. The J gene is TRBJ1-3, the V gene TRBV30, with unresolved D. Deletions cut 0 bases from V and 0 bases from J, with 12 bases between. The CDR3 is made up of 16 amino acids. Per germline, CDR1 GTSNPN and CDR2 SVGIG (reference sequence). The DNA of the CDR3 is TGTGCCTGGAGTGTACCCAGGTCAAGCTCTGGAAACACCATATATTTT. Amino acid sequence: CAWSVPRSSSGNTIYF.

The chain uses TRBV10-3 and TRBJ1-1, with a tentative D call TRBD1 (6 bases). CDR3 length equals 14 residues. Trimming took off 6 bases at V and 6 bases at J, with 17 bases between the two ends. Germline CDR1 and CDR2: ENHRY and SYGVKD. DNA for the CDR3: TGTGCCATCAGGGACTCCGGGGGGGCCCCTGAAGCTTTCTTT. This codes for CAIRDSGGAPEAFF.

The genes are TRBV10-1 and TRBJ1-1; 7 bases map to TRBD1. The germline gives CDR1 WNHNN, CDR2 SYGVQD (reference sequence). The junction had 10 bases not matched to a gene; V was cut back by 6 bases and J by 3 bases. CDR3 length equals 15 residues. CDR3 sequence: CASRTHRGRDTEAFF. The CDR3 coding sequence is TGCGCCAGCAGAACACACAGGGGCAGAGACACTGAAGCTTTCTTT.

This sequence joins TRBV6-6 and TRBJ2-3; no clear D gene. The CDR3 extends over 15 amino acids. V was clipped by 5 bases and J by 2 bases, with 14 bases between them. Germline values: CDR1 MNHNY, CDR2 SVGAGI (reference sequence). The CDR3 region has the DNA TGTGCCAGCAGTAGTGGGTATGCCCTCACAGATACGCAGTATTTT. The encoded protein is CASSSGYALTDTQYF.

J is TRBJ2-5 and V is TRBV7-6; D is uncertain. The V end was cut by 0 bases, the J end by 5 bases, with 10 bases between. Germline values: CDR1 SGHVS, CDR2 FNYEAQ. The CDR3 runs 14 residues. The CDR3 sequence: CASSLAPGVETQYF. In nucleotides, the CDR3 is TGTGCCAGCAGCTTAGCGCCCGGAGTGGAGACCCAGTACTTC. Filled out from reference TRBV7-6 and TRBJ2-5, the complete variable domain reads GAGVSQSPRYKVTKRGQDVALRCDPISGHVSLYWYRQALGQGPEFLTYFNYEAQQDKSGLPNDRFSAERPEGSISTLTIQRTEQRDSAMYRCASSLAPGVETQYFGPGTRLLVL.